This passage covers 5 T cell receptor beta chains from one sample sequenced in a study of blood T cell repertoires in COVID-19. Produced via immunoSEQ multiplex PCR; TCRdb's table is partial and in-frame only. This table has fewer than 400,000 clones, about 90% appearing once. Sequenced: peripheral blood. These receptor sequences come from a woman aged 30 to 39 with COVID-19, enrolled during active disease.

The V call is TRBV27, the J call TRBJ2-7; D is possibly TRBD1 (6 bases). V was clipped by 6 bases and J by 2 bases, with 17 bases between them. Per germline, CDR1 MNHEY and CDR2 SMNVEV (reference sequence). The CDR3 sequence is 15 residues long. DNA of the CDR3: TGTGCCAGCAGCACGTCCGGGACAACCGCCTACGAGCAGTACTTC. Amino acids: CASSTSGTTAYEQYF.

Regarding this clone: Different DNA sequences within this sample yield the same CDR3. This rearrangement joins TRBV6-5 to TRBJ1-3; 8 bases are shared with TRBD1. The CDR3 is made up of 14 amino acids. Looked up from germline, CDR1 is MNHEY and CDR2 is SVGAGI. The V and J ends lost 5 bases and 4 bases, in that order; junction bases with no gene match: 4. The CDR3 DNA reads TGTGCCAGCAGTCGCGGGACAGGAGGAAACACCATATATTTT. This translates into CASSRGTGGNTIYF.

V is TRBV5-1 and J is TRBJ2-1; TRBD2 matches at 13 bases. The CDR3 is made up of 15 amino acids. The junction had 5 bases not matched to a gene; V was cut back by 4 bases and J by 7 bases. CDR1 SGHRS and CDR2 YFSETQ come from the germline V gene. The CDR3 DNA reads TGCGCCAGCAGCGGAGGGACTAGCGGGATGAATGAGCAGTTCTTC. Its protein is CASSGGTSGMNEQFF.

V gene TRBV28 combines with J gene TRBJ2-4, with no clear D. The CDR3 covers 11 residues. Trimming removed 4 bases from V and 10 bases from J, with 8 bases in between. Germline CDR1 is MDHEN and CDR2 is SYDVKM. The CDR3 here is CASSSPKIQYF. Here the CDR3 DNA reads TGTGCCAGCAGTTCCCCTAAGATTCAGTACTTC.

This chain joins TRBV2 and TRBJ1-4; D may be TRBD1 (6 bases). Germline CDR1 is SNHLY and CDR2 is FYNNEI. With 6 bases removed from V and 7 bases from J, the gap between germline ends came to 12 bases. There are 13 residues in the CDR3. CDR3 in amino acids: CASRIPGVEKLFF. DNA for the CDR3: TGTGCCAGCAGAATTCCAGGGGTTGAAAAACTGTTTTTT.